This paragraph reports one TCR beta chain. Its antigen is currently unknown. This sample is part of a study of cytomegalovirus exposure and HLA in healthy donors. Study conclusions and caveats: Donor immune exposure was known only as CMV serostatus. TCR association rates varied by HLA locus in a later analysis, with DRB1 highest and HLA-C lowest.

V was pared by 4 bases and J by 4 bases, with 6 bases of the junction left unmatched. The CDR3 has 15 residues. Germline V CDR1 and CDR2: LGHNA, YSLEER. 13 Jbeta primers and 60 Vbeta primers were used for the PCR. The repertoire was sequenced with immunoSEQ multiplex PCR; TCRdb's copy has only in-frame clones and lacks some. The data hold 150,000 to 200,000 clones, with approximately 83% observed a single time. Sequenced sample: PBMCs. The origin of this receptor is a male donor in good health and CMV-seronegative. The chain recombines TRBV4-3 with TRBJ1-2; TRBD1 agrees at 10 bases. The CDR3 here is CASSPRTGGGYGYTF. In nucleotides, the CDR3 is TGCGCCAGCAGCCCCCGGACAGGGGGAGGCTATGGCTACACCTTC.